This T cell receptor (beta chain) was identified in a study of Graves' ophthalmopathy and Graves' hyperthyroidism. Ten or more counts support this clonotype. Its antigen remains unknown. RNA transcripts yielded amplified TCR beta CDR3 regions. RT-PCR was first run with HTBI primers, then multiplex PCR in a second round. TCRdb reprocessed the multiplex PCR reads with MiXCR, giving one entry per CDR3 protein. Of some 25,000 distinct CDR3 sequences in the sample, nearly 50% were seen once. The authors defined stable hyperthyroidism as no ophthalmopathy within 18 months of follow-up. Aged 18 to 65, hyperthyroidism patients had been newly diagnosed, with under 2 months' duration. The authors isolated PBMCs from about 10 ml of fresh peripheral blood. Regarding the study as a whole: Ophthalmopathy progression prediction by the model yielded a sensitivity of more than 60% and a specificity of roughly 72%.

This CDR3 has 14 residues. From germline, CDR1 is LNHDA and CDR2 SQIVND (reference sequence). The ends lost 7 bases at V and 0 bases at J; junction bases unmatched: 4. The source material was peripheral blood. This clonotype was sampled from an adult woman with stable Graves' hyperthyroidism. The chain joins TRBV19 to TRBJ1-2, with 8 bases matching TRBD1. The CDR3 coding sequence is TGTGCCAGTATCCCACAGGGGGCTAACTATGGCTACACCTTC. The encoded protein is CASIPQGANYGYTF.